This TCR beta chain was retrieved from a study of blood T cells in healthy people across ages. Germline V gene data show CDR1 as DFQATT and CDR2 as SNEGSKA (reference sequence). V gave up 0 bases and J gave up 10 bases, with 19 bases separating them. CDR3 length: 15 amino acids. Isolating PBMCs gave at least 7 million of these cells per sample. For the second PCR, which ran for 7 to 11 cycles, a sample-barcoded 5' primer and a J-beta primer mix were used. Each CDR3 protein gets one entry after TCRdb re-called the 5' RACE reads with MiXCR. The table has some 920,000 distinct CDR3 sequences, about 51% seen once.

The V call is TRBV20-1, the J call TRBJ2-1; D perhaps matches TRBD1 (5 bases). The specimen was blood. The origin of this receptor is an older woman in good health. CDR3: CSAREANASPGEQFF. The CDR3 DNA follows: TGCAGTGCTAGAGAAGCAAACGCTTCCCCAGGGGAGCAGTTCTTC.